These 16 T cell receptor beta chains were all obtained from the same sample, sequenced in a study of CD8 T cells in ankylosing spondylitis. TCRdb independently ran MiXCR on the 5' RACE reads; one entry per CDR3 protein. The table shows 200,000 or so distinct CDR3 sequences, with about 18% occurring only once. Sequenced material: blood, either unsorted or a sorted T cell fraction (not recorded which). Receptor source: a male donor under 30 with ankylosing spondylitis or in good health (not recorded which).

This clonotype came up many times. The genes are TRBV5-1 and TRBJ1-1; no clear D gene. V was pared by 4 bases and J by 2 bases, with 12 bases between. Germline V gives CDR1 SGHRS, CDR2 YFSETQ. The CDR3 consists of 14 residues. Here the CDR3 reads CASSRSSSNTEAFF. The CDR3 DNA sequence: TGCGCCAGCAGCAGGAGCAGCTCCAACACTGAAGCTTTCTTT.

This clonotype was counted many times. This chain uses TRBV6-5 with TRBJ2-1, with D perhaps matching TRBD2 (7 bases). The CDR3 runs to 13 residues. V gave up 9 bases and J gave up 4 bases, with 13 bases separating them. Germline V CDR1 and CDR2: MNHEY, SVGAGI. CDR3 region: CASKGGGYNEQFF. CDR3 DNA: TGTGCCAGTAAGGGGGGGGGGTACAATGAGCAGTTCTTC.

This clonotype was seen ten or more times. The chain is built from TRBV10-3 and TRBJ2-5, with D maybe TRBD2 (5 bases). Germline V CDR1 and CDR2: ENHRY, SYGVKD. CDR3 length equals 16 residues. V dropped 5 bases and J dropped 1 base, with 17 bases sitting between them. CDR3 residues: CAISSPGVGAQETQYF. Here the CDR3 DNA reads TGTGCCATCAGTAGCCCCGGGGTGGGAGCCCAAGAGACCCAGTACTTC.

This clonotype was observed at least ten times. The CDR3 spells CASSRAGGPYEQYF. For the CDR3, the DNA is TGTGCCAGCAGCAGAGCGGGAGGGCCTTACGAGCAGTACTTC. The chain couples TRBV7-2 to TRBJ2-7; 10 nucleotides line up with TRBD2. The V gene end was trimmed by 5 bases and the J gene end by 4 bases; junction bases not matched to a gene: 5. The germline V gene encodes CDR1 SGHTA and CDR2 FQGNSA. The CDR3 contains 14 residues.

The sample holds many counts of this clonotype. The chain carries TRBV7-3 and TRBJ2-1; no firm D call. V shed 5 bases and J shed 7 bases, with 15 bases lying between them. Germline lookup yields CDR1 SGHTA and CDR2 FQGTGA. CDR3 size: 14 residues. CDR3 loop: CASSPQGVGNEQFF. In nucleotides, the CDR3 is TGTGCCAGCAGCCCACAAGGAGTGGGAAATGAGCAGTTCTTC.

The chain has TRBV5-6 and TRBJ2-2; D is unclear. From germline, CDR1 is SGHDT and CDR2 YYEEEE. V was shortened by 1 base and J by 4 bases, with 14 bases between the two germline ends. The CDR3 is made up of 16 amino acids. CDR3 DNA sequence: TGTGCCAGCAGCTTGTGGTATACCTCGAGCACCGGGGAGCTGTTTTTT. Its protein product is CASSLWYTSSTGELFF.

The sample holds many counts of this clonotype. The chain uses TRBV2 and TRBJ2-7; D is perhaps TRBD1 or TRBD2 (5 bases each). The CDR3 covers 13 residues. Deletions cut 6 bases from V and 2 bases from J, with 11 bases between. CDR1 is SNHLY, CDR2 FYNNEI, per germline. The CDR3 region has the DNA TGTGCCAGCAGGGGGGACGGCCCCTACGAGCAGTACGTC. It translates to CASRGDGPYEQYV.

This clonotype occurred many times. The CDR3: CSVEAGSTEAFF. CDR3 bases: TGCAGCGTTGAAGCAGGGAGCACTGAAGCTTTCTTT. The genes are TRBV29-1 and TRBJ1-1; tentatively, D is TRBD1 (5 bases). Trimming took off 1 base at V and 4 bases at J, with 7 bases between the two ends. Germline V lookup: CDR1 SQVTM, CDR2 ANQGSEA. This CDR3 spans 12 amino acids.

There are many counts of this clonotype. The chain couples TRBV9 to TRBJ2-2; no reliable D call. The CDR3 runs 16 residues. V was pared by 0 bases and J by 6 bases, with 15 bases between. Germline V gene sequence: CDR1 SGDLS, CDR2 YYNGEE. CDR3 bases: TGTGCCAGCAGCGTAGAAGCCCTAACCTTCGCCGGGGAGCTGTTTTTT. Amino acid sequence: CASSVEALTFAGELFF.

This chain joins TRBV6-6 and TRBJ2-5, with TRBD2 matching 7 bases. The CDR3 is 15 residues long. Germline CDR1 is MNHNY and CDR2 is SVGAGI (reference sequence). The junction had 3 bases not matched to a gene; V was cut back by 0 bases and J by 2 bases. The CDR3 bases are TGTGCCAGCAGTTACTCGAGCGGGATACAAGAGACCCAGTACTTC. Its translation: CASSYSSGIQETQYF.

This clonotype was seen repeatedly, ten times or more. The V call is TRBV9, the J call TRBJ2-1; no definite D call. V lost 0 bases to trimming and J lost 9 bases, with 13 bases between them. Germline lookup yields CDR1 SGDLS and CDR2 YYNGEE. This CDR3 contains 14 residues. The CDR3 coding sequence is TGTGCCAGCAGCGTAGGACGCGACGGGCTTGAGCAGTTCTTC. Amino acid sequence: CASSVGRDGLEQFF.

This clonotype occurred a few times. The chain links TRBV7-3 to TRBJ2-1; 8 bases are shared with TRBD2. Trimming removed 5 bases from V and 9 bases from J; junction bases left unmatched: 12. CDR1 SGHTA and CDR2 FQGTGA come from the germline V gene. The CDR3 runs 15 residues. The chain's CDR3 is CASSPGPGRAGEQFF. The CDR3 coding sequence is TGTGCCAGCAGCCCGGGTCCCGGGAGGGCCGGTGAGCAGTTCTTC.

The chain uses TRBV25-1 and TRBJ1-5; D ambiguous. Trimming removed 2 bases from V and 4 bases from J, with 9 bases in between. The CDR3 extends over 14 amino acids. CDR1 MGHDK and CDR2 SYGVNS come from the germline V gene. The CDR3: CASSEMSQNQPQHF. For the CDR3, the DNA is TGTGCCAGCAGTGAAATGTCCCAGAATCAGCCCCAGCATTTT. Drawing the rest from reference TRBV25-1 and TRBJ1-5, the complete variable domain is EADIYQTPRYLVIGTGKKITLECSQTMGHDKMYWYQQDPGMELHLIHYSYGVNSTEKGDLSSESTVSRIRTEHFPLTLESARPSHTSQYLCASSEMSQNQPQHFGDGTRLSIL.

The chain combines TRBV9 with TRBJ2-5; 10 nucleotides line up with TRBD2. Germline CDR1 is SGDLS and CDR2 is YYNGEE. CDR3 length: 17 residues. The junction had 5 bases not matched to a gene; V was cut back by 0 bases and J by 0 bases. CDR3 sequence (DNA): TGTGCCAGCAGCGTAGGAAATAGCGGGAGGTACCAAGAGACCCAGTACTTC. This sequence encodes CASSVGNSGRYQETQYF.

This clonotype was seen ten or more times. The chain carries TRBV9 and TRBJ2-1; 13 bases match TRBD2. With 3 bases clipped from V and 4 bases from J, the junction kept 7 bases outside the gene matches. Germline CDR1 and CDR2: SGDLS and YYNGEE. The CDR3 spans 17 residues. DNA for the CDR3: TGTGCCAGCAGCGATGGGACTAGCGGGAAAGTATACAATGAGCAGTTCTTC. Its protein is CASSDGTSGKVYNEQFF.

V and J are TRBV29-1 and TRBJ2-3; 9 positions match TRBD1. The CDR3 has 15 residues. The germline V gene has CDR1 SQVTM and CDR2 ANQGSEA. V lost 3 bases to trimming and J lost 4 bases; unmatched junction nucleotides: 8. The CDR3 is CSVEVGQGIPDTQYF. The CDR3 region has the DNA TGCAGCGTTGAGGTTGGACAGGGGATCCCAGATACGCAGTATTTT.